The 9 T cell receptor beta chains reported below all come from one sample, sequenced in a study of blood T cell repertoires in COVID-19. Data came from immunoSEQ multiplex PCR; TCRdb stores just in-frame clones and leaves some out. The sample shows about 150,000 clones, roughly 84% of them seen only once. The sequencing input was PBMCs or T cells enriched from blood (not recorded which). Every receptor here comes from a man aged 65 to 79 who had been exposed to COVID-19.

In nucleotides, the CDR3 is TGTGCCAGCAGCCAAGGACAGAATCAGCCCCAGCATTTT. It is translated as CASSQGQNQPQHF. The chain combines TRBV3-1 (or the pseudogene TRBV3-2) with TRBJ1-5; perhaps TRBD1 as D (5 bases). With 1 base removed from V and 4 bases from J, the gap between germline ends came to 5 bases. Per germline, CDR1 LGHDT and CDR2 YNNKEL (reference sequence). The CDR3 is made up of 13 amino acids.

CDR3 DNA: TGTGCCACCAGACGGGAGGGGGGTAGCTCCTACAATGAGCAGTTCTTC. Protein: CATRREGGSSYNEQFF. The chain recombines TRBV19 with TRBJ2-1; 8 bases map to TRBD2. Germline V lookup: CDR1 LNHDA, CDR2 SQIVND (reference sequence). Trimming at V came to 10 bases and at J to 0 bases, leaving 11 bases not matched to a gene. The CDR3 length is 16 residues.

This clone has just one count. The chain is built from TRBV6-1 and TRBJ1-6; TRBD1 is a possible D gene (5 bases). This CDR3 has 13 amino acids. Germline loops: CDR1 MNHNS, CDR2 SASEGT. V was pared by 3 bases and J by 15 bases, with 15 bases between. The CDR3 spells CASSDVTVRDLHF. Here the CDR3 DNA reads TGTGCCAGCAGTGACGTGACAGTTCGAGACCTCCACTTT.

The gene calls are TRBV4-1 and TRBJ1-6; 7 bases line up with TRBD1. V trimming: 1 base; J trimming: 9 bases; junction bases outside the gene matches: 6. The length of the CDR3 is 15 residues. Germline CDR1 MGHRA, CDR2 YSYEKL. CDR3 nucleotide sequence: TGCGCCAGCAGCCAAGCCAGGGGGTCGAGTTCACCCCTCCACTTT. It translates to CASSQARGSSSPLHF.

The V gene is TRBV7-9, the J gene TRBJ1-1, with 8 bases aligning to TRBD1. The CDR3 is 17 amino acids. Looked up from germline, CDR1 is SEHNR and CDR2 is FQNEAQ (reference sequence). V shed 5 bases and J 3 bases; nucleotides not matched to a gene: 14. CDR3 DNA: TGTGCCAGCAGCCTCGGGATTCAGGGGGCGAAGGACACTGAAGCTTTCTTT. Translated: CASSLGIQGAKDTEAFF.

The chain's CDR3 is CASTGQFTEAFF. The CDR3 bases are TGCGCCAGCACCGGACAGTTCACTGAAGCTTTCTTT. The chain couples TRBV10-2 to TRBJ1-1; possible D gene TRBD1, 6 bases. The germline V and J ends were trimmed by 7 bases and 4 bases, with 10 bases remaining between them. From germline, CDR1 is WSHSY and CDR2 SAAADI. This CDR3 region has 12 residues.

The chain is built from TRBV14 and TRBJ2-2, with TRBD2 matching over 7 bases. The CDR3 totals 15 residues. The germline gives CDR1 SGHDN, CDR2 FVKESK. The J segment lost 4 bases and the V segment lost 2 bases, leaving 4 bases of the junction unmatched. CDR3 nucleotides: TGTGCCAGCAGCCAACTAGCGGCAGCCACCGGGGAGCTGTTTTTT. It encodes CASSQLAAATGELFF.

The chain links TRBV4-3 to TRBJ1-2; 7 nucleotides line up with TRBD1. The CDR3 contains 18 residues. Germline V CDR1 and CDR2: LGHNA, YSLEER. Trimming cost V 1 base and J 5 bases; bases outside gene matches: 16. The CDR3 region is CASSQVRQGLLHLYGYTF. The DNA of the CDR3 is TGCGCCAGCAGCCAAGTGCGACAGGGCCTTCTCCATTTATATGGCTACACCTTC.

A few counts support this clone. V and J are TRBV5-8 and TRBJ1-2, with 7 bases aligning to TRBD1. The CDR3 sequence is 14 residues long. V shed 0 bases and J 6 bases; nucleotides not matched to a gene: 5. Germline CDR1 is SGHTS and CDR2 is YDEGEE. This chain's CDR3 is CASSLDRGIDGYTF. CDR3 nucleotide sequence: TGTGCCAGCAGCTTGGACAGGGGTATCGATGGCTACACCTTC.